The clone carrying this T cell receptor (beta chain) was counted only a few times. Its antigen is undetermined. This specimen belongs to a study of regulatory dendritic cells for organ transplantation. Sorted subsets were CFSE-labeled and cultured around five days with allogeneic dendritic cells. Memory T cells were CD45RO+, naive were CD45RA+, sorted by FACS. V lost 6 bases, J lost 8 bases, and 6 bases stayed unmatched. Germline CDR1 reads SNHLY; CDR2 reads FYNNEI. The CDR3 extends over 15 amino acids. The data were produced by immunoSEQ multiplex PCR, yet TCRdb's version contains in-frame clones alone and is incomplete. The sample includes about 20,000 clones, roughly 85% seen only once; the top ten take about 0.74%.

Sequencing was done on a sample of naive CD4+ T cells from blood cultured with regulatory dendritic cells. Subset defined: CD45RA+ naive T cells. The sequence derives from a human donor in good health. The V and J genes are TRBV2 and TRBJ1-6; 11 bases agree with TRBD1. DNA of the CDR3: TGTGCCAGCAGACCCGGGGACAGGGGGTATTCACCCCTCCACTTT. Its translation: CASRPGDRGYSPLHF. The variable domain in full, with the rest retrieved from reference TRBV2 and TRBJ1-6, is EPEVTQTPSHQVTQMGQEVILRCVPISNHLYFYWYRQILGQKVEFLVSFYNNEISEKSEIFDDQFSVERPDGSNFTLKIRSTKLEDSAMYFCASRPGDRGYSPLHFGNGTRLTVT.